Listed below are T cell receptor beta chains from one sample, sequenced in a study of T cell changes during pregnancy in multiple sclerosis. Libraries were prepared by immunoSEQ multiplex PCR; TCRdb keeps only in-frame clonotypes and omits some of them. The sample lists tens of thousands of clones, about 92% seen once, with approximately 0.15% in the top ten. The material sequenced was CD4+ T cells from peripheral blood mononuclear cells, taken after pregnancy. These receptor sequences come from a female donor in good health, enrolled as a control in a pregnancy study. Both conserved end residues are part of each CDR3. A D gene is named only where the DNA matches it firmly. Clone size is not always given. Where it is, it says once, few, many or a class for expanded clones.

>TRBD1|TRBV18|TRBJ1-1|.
CASSPQGGTEAFF
TGTGCCAGCTCACCTCAGGGGGGCACTGAAGCTTTCTTT
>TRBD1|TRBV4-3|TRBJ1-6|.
CASSQRQGVVSPLHF
TGCGCCAGCAGCCAGAGACAGGGGGTTGTTTCACCCCTCCACTTT
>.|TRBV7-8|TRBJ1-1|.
CASTPVTVTNTEAFF
TGTGCCAGCACCCCCGTCACAGTAACCAACACTGAAGCTTTCTTT
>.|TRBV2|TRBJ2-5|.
CATTRTEQETQYF
TGTGCCACCACTCGAACCGAACAAGAGACCCAGTACTTC
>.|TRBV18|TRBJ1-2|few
CASSPGRGNGDDGYTF
TGTGCCAGCTCACCAGGCAGGGGTAACGGGGACGATGGCTACACCTTC
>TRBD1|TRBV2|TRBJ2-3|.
CASTPGGFGTDTQYF
TGTGCCAGCACTCCAGGGGGTTTCGGCACAGATACGCAGTATTTT
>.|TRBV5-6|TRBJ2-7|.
CASSLFAGNPYEQYF
TGTGCCAGCAGCTTGTTTGCGGGGAACCCTTACGAGCAGTACTTC
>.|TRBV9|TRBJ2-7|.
CASSVGSSPTYAEQYF
TGTGCCAGCAGCGTAGGTAGCTCCCCTACCTACGCCGAGCAGTACTTC
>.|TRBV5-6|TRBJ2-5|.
CASSSSSEGAGETQYF
TGTGCCAGCAGCTCCTCTAGCGAGGGGGCCGGAGAGACCCAGTACTTC
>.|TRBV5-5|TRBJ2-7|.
CASSLVAGVGEQYF
TGTGCCAGCAGCTTGGTGGCAGGGGTGGGGGAGCAGTACTTC
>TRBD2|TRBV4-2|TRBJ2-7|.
CASSQVAGGTLGEQYF
TGTGCCAGCAGCCAAGTAGCGGGGGGGACCTTGGGCGAGCAGTACTTC
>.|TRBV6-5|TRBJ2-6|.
CASSPDTNNVLTF
TGTGCCAGCAGCCCCGACACGAACAACGTCCTGACTTTC
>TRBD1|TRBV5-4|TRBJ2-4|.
CASSRPGQGAKNIQYF
TGTGCCAGCAGCCGCCCGGGACAGGGGGCCAAAAACATTCAGTACTTC
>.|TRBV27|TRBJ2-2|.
CASSLTPENTGELFF
TGTGCCAGCAGTCTTACCCCAGAGAACACCGGGGAGCTGTTTTTT
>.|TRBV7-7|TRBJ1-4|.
CASSRRQNEKLFF
TGTGCTAGCAGCCGTAGACAGAATGAAAAACTGTTTTTT
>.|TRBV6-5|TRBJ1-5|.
CASSKPTGNNQPQHF
TGTGCCAGCAGCAAGCCTACAGGGAACAATCAGCCCCAGCATTTT